Sequencing of this T cell receptor beta chain was carried out in a study of blood T cells in healthy people across ages. On this clonotype: The antigen is undetermined.

It was with a sample-barcoded 5' primer and a J-beta primer mix that a second PCR of about 6 to 12 cycles was run. TCRdb fed the 5' RACE reads into MiXCR, producing one record per CDR3 protein. Counted here are roughly 1.5 million distinct CDR3 sequences, under 55% occurring once; the ten biggest clones make up under 5%. Trimming took 2 bases from V and 4 from J, leaving 12 bases between them. The germline CDR1 and CDR2 sequences are MNHEY and SMNVEV (reference sequence). The CDR3 runs to 14 residues. Findings and limits, study-wide: The fall in TCR beta diversity per million T cells was roughly linear with age. Estimated diversity across one million T cells was deemed an underestimate.

The chain employs TRBV27 and TRBJ2-7; tentatively, D is TRBD1 (5 bases). The receptor's source is a woman in her late teens or twenties in good health. The specimen sequenced was blood. This chain's CDR3 is CASSLKGNSYEQYF. The CDR3 region has the DNA TGTGCCAGCAGTTTAAAGGGGAATTCATACGAGCAGTACTTC.